This TCR beta chain is drawn from a study of technical replicates of blood from several donors. TCRdb keeps only in-frame clones here, not all; method: immunoSEQ multiplex PCR. The repertoire consists of 77,000 or so clones, with roughly 92% occurring once and the leading ten covering 0.4% to 0.5%. V dropped 3 bases and J dropped 3; count of bases not matched to a gene: 5. The CDR3 length is 14 residues. Germline CDR1 MNHGY, CDR2 SVAAGI. This chain links TRBV6-9 with TRBJ2-7; TRBD1 aligns across 7 bases. The TCR originated in a human donor in good health. Sequencing was carried out using T cells isolated from PBMCs. The CDR3 DNA reads TGTGCCAGCAGTTACGGGACAGCCATCTACGAGCAGTACTTC. Translating it yields CASSYGTAIYEQYF.